What follows is one T cell receptor (beta chain) and its context. The PCR contained 60 Vbeta and 13 Jbeta primers. Using immunoSEQ multiplex PCR, the repertoire was profiled, and TCRdb retains in-frame clones only, with some absent. The table has about 270,000 clones, about 75% seen once. The sample originates from a study of cytomegalovirus exposure and HLA in healthy donors. Material: PBMCs. The sequence came from a female donor in good health and CMV-seronegative.

This CDR3 reads CASSATSPYEQYF. The CDR3 region has the DNA TGTGCCAGCAGTGCGACTAGTCCCTACGAGCAGTACTTC. The chain combines TRBV6-5 with TRBJ2-7; possible D gene TRBD2, 6 bases. CDR3 length equals 13 residues. Germline assignment: CDR1 MNHEY and CDR2 SVGAGI. The germline V and J ends were trimmed by 5 bases and 2 bases, with 10 bases remaining between them.